Listed below are T cell receptor beta chains from one sample, sequenced in a study of identical twins. TCRdb recomputed calls from the 5' RACE reads with MiXCR, one row per CDR3 protein. The data contain 1.5 million to 2 million distinct CDR3 sequences, 32% of them seen just once; the ten biggest clones take up under 0.35%. The sequenced material came from cord blood. These receptors all come from a newborn girl in good health. The CDR3 runs from the conserved cysteine through the conserved F or W. D genes are given only for firm matches. Size tells how often a clone was seen (once, few, many) or the class of an expanded clone, and some rows leave it out.

TRBV12-3/TRBV12-4	TRBJ2-3	TRBD2	.	TGTGCCAGCAGTTACGGACTAGCGGGGACCACAGATACGCAGTATTTT	CASSYGLAGTTDTQYF
TRBV4-2	TRBJ1-5	TRBD1	few	TGTGCCAGCAGCCCGACCGGGACAGCCTTAAATAGCAATCAGCCCCAGCATTTT	CASSPTGTALNSNQPQHF
TRBV5-6	TRBJ1-6	.	.	TGTGCCAGCAGCTTGGCGGGGCGGGGTAATTCACCCCTCCACTTT	CASSLAGRGNSPLHF
TRBV4-1	TRBJ2-4	.	.	TGCGCCAGCAGCCCGTTCGAAGCCAAAAACATTCAGTACTTC	CASSPFEAKNIQYF
TRBV5-6	TRBJ1-2	TRBD1	few	TGTGCCAGCAGCCTTTTCCGGACAGGGCTTAACTATGGCTACACCTTC	CASSLFRTGLNYGYTF
TRBV20-1	TRBJ1-5	TRBD1	.	TGCAGTGCTAGTCCGGGACAGGGCGGTCAGCCCCAGCATTTT	CSASPGQGGQPQHF
TRBV28	TRBJ1-2	TRBD1	.	TGTGCCAGCAGTTTCTGGGACAGAAACTATGGCTACACCTTC	CASSFWDRNYGYTF
TRBV10-3	TRBJ1-2	TRBD1	.	TGTGCCATCGGGGCAGGGGGCGTTTATGGCTACACCTTC	CAIGAGGVYGYTF
TRBV7-2	TRBJ1-1	.	.	TGTGCCAGCCACGGACAGCAGAACACTGAAGCTTTCTTT	CASHGQQNTEAFF
TRBV27	TRBJ1-5	.	.	TGTGCCAGCTCTCCAGGAGTTGTGCAGCCCCAGCATTTT	CASSPGVVQPQHF